This T cell receptor beta chain came from a study of T cells after yellow fever vaccination. Study-wide context: Fractions containing few cells were prepared with SMART-Seq v4 Ultra Low Input. Study-level results: Primary-vaccination clones mostly resurfaced post-booster (about 95% CD4, approximately 89% CD8).

This clonotype was counted many times. Its antigen is currently unknown. This CDR3 comprises 15 residues. Germline loops: CDR1 SNHLY, CDR2 FYNNEI. With 4 bases removed from V and 0 bases from J, the gap between germline ends came to 13 bases. MiXCR, run by TCRdb on the 5' RACE reads, gives a single entry per CDR3 protein. The sample gives about 250,000 distinct CDR3 sequences, approximately 3.6% of which show up once; under 20% is in the top ten. The starting material was PBMCs, obtained 15 days after the yellow fever booster vaccination. The chain links TRBV2 to TRBJ2-7; the D is unclear. The source is a man younger than 30 who received the YFV17D yellow fever vaccine. The CDR3 nucleotides read TGTGCCAGCAGTGCGACGCTCCTGCGCTCCTACGAGCAGTACTTC. Translating gives CASSATLLRSYEQYF.